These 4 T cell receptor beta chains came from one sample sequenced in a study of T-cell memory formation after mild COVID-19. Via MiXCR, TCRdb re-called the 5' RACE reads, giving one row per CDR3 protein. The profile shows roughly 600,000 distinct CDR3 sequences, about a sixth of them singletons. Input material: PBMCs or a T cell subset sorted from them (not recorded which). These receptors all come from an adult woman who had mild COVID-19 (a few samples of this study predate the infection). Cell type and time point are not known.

This chain's CDR3 is CASSLDLADSTDTQYF. CDR3 sequence (DNA): TGTGCCAGCAGCTTAGACCTAGCGGATAGCACAGATACGCAGTATTTT. This chain connects TRBV11-3 to TRBJ2-3; 7 bases are a match to TRBD2. V gave up 0 bases and J gave up 0 bases; unmatched junction bases: 3. The V gene's germline CDR1 is SGHNT and CDR2 YENEEA. The CDR3 loop spans 16 amino acids.

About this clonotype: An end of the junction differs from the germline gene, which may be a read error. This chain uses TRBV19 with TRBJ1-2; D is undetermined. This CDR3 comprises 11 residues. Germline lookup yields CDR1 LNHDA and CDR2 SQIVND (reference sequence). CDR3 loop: CDSKWSHGYTF. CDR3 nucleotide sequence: TGTGACAGTAAGTGGAGTCACGGCTACACCTTC.

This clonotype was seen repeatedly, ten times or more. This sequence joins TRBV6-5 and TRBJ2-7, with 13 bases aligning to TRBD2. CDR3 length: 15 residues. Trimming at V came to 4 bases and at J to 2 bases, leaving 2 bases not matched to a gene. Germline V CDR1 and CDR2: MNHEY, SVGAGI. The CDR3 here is CASSLTSGGPYEQYF. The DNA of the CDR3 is TGTGCCAGCAGTTTGACTAGCGGGGGGCCCTACGAGCAGTACTTC.

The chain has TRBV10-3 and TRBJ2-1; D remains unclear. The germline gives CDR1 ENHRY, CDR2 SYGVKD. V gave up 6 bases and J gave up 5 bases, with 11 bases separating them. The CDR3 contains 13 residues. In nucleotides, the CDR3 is TGTGCCATCAGCCCGAGCCAAGACAATGAGCAGTTCTTC. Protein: CAISPSQDNEQFF.